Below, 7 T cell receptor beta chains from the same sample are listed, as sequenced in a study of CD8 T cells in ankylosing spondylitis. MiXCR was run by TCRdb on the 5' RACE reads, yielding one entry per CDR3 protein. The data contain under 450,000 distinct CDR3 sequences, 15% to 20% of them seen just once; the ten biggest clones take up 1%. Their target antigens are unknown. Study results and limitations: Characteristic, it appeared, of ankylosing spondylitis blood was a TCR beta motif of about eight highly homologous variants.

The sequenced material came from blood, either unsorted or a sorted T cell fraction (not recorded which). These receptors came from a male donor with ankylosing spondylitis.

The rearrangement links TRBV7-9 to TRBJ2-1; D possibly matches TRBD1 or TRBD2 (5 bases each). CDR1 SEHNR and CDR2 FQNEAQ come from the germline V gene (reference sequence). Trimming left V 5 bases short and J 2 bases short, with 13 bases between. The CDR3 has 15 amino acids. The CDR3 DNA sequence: TGTGCCAGCAGCCCTCGAGGGGACCCCTACAATGAGCAGTTCTTC. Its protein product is CASSPRGDPYNEQFF.

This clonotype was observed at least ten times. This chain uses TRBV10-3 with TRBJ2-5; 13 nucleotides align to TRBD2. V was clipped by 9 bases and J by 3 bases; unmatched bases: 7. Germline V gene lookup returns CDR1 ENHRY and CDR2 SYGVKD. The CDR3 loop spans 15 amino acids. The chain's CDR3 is CAIAPGLAGKETQYF. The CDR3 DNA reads TGTGCCATTGCACCGGGACTAGCGGGAAAAGAGACCCAGTACTTC.

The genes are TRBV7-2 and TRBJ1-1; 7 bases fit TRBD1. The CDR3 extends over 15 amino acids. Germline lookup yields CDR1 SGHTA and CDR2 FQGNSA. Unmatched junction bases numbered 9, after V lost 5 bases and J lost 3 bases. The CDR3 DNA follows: TGTGCCAGCAGCGGATCGACAGGGTGGGACACTGAAGCTTTCTTT. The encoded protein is CASSGSTGWDTEAFF.

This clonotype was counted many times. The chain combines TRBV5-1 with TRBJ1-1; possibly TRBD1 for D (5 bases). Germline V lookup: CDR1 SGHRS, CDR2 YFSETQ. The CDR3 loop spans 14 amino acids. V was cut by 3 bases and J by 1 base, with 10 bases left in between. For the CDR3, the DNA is TGCGCCAGCAGCTGGGGACCGTCGAACACTGAAGCTTTCTTT. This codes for CASSWGPSNTEAFF.

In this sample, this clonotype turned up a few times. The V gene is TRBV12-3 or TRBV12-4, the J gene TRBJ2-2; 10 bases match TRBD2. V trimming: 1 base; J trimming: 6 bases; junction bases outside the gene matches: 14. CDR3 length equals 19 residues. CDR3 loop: CASSLDSGGPGWGAGELFF. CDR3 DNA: TGTGCCAGCAGTTTAGATAGCGGGGGGCCGGGCTGGGGAGCCGGGGAGCTGTTTTTT.

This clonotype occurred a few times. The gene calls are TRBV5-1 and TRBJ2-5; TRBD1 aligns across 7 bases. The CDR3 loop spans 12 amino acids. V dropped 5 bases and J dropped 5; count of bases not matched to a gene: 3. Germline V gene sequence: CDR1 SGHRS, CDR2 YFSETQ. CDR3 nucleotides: TGCGCCAGCAGGACAGGGTGGGAGACCCAGTACTTC. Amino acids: CASRTGWETQYF.

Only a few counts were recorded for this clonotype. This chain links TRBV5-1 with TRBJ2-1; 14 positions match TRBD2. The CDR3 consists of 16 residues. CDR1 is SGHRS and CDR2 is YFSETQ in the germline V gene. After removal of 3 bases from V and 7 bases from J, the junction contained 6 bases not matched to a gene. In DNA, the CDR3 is TGCGCCAGCAGCTGGGCGGGACTAGCGGGAGAGAATGAGCAGTTCTTC. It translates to CASSWAGLAGENEQFF.